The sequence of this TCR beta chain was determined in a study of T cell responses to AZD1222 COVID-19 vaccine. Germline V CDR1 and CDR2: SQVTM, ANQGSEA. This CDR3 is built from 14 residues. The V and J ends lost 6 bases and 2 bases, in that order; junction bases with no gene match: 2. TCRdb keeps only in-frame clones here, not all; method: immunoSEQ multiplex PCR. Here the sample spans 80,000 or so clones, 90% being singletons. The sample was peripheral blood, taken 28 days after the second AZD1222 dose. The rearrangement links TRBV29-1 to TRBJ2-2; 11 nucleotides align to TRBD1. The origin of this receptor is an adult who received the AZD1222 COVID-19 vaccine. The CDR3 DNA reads TGCAGCGTCGGGACAGGGGGAAACACCGGGGAGCTGTTTTTT. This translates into CSVGTGGNTGELFF.